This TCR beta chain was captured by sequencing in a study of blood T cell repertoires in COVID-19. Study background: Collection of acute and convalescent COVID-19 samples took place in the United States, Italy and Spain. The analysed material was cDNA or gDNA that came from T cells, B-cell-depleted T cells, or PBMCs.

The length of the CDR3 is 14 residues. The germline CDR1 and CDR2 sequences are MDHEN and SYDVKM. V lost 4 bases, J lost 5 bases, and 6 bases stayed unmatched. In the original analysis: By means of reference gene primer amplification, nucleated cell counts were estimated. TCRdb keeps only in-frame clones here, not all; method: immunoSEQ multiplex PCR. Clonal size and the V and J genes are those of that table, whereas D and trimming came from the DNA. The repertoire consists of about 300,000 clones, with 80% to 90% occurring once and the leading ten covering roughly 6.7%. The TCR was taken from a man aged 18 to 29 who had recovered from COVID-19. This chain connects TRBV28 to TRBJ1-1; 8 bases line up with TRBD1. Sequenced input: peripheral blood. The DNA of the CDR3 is TGTGCCAGCAGTTCCGAGACAGGGGTAACTGAAGCTTTCTTT. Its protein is CASSSETGVTEAFF. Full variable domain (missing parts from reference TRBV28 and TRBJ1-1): DVKVTQSSRYLVKRTGEKVFLECVQDMDHENMFWYRQDPGLGLRLIYFSYDVKMKEKGDIPEGYSVSREKKERFSLILESASTNQTSMYLCASSSETGVTEAFFGQGTRLTVV.